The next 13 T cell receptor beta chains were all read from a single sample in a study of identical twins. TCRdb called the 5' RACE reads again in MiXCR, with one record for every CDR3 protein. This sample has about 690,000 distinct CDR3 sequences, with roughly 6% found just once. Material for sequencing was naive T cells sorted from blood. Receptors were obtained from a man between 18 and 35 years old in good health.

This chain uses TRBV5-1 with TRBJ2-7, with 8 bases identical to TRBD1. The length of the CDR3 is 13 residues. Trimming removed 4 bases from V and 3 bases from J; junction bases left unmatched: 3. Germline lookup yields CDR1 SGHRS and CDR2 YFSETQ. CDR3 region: CASSKGQDYEQYF. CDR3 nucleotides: TGCGCCAGCAGCAAGGGACAGGACTACGAGCAGTACTTC.

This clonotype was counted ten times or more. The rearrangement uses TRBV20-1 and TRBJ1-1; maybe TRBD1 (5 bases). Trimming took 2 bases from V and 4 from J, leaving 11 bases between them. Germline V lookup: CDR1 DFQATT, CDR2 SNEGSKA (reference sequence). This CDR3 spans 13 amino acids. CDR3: CSARRQGSTEAFF. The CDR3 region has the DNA TGCAGTGCTAGACGCCAGGGTAGCACTGAAGCTTTCTTT.

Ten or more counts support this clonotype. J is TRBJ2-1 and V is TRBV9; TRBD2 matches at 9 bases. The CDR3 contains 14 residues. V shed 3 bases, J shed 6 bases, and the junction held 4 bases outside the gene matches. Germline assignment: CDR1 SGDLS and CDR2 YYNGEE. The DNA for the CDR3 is TGTGCCAGCAGCGGTCGGACTAGCGTCAATGAGCAGTTCTTC. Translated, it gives CASSGRTSVNEQFF.

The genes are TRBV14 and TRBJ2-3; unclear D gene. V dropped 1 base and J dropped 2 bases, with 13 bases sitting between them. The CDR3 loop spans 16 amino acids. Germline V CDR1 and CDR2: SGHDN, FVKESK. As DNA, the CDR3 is TGTGCCAGCAGCCAAGTTCGGGCTAGACACACAGATACGCAGTATTTT. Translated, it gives CASSQVRARHTDTQYF.

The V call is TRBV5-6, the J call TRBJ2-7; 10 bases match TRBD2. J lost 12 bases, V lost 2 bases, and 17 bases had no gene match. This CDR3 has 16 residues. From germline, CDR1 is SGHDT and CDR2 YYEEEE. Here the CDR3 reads CASSFGTLPLAGGLYF. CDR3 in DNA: TGTGCCAGCAGCTTCGGTACTCTACCATTAGCGGGAGGTTTGTACTTC.

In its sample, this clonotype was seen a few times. CDR3 protein: CASSLWPGWETQYF. CDR3 in DNA: TGCGCCAGCAGCTTGTGGCCAGGGTGGGAGACCCAGTACTTC. V usage is TRBV5-1 and J usage is TRBJ2-5; tentatively, D is TRBD1 (5 bases). CDR1 and CDR2 (germline): SGHRS, YFSETQ. This CDR3 comprises 14 residues. Trimming shortened V by 1 base and J by 5 bases, and 12 bases separated the two germline ends.

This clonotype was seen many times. The CDR3 bases are TGTGCCAGCAGCATAAGCGGGAGTAGCGAGACCCAGTACTTC. Translation: CASSISGSSETQYF. This rearrangement joins TRBV7-3 to TRBJ2-5, with 8 bases that match TRBD2. Losses at the gene ends were 5 bases for V and 5 bases for J; bases not matched to a gene: 7. CDR3 length equals 14 residues. The germline gives CDR1 SGHTA, CDR2 FQGTGA.

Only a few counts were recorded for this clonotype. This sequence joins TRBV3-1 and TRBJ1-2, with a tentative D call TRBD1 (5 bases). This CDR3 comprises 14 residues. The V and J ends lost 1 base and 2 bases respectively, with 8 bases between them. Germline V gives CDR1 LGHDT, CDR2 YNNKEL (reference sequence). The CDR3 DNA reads TGTGCCAGCAGCCAAGGACAGACCAACTATGGCTACACCTTC. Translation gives CASSQGQTNYGYTF.

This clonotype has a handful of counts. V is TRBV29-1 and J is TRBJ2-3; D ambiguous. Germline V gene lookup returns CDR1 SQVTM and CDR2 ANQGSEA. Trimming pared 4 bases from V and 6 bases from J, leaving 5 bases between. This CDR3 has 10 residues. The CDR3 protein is CSVAMDTQYF. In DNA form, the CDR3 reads TGCAGCGTTGCAATGGATACGCAGTATTTT.

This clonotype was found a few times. The CDR3 DNA follows: TGTGCCAGCAGCTCTGAGATCGGTGAGCAGTTCTTC. Protein: CASSSEIGEQFF. The chain is built from TRBV7-9 and TRBJ2-1; D is unresolved. V was clipped by 4 bases and J by 9 bases, with 10 bases between them. The CDR3 spans 12 residues. Germline V gene data show CDR1 as SEHNR and CDR2 as FQNEAQ (reference sequence).

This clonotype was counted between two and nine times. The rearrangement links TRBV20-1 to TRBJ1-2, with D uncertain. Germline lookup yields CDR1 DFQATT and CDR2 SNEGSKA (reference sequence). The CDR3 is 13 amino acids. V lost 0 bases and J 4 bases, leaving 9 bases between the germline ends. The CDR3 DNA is TGCAGTGCTAGAGATCTTACAGCCTATGGCTACACCTTC. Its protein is CSARDLTAYGYTF.

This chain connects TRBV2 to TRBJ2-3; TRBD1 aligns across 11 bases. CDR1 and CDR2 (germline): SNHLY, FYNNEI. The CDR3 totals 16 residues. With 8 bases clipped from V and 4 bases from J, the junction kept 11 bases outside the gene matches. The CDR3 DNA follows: TGTGCCAGCGTGGGCCCCGGGGACAGGGGGGCAGATACGCAGTATTTT. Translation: CASVGPGDRGADTQYF.

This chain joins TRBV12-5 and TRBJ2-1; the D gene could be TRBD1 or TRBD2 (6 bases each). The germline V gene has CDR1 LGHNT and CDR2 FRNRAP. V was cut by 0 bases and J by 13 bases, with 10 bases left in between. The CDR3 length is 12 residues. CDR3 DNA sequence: TGTGCTAGTGGTTTGGTACGGGGGCAACAGTTCTTC. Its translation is CASGLVRGQQFF.